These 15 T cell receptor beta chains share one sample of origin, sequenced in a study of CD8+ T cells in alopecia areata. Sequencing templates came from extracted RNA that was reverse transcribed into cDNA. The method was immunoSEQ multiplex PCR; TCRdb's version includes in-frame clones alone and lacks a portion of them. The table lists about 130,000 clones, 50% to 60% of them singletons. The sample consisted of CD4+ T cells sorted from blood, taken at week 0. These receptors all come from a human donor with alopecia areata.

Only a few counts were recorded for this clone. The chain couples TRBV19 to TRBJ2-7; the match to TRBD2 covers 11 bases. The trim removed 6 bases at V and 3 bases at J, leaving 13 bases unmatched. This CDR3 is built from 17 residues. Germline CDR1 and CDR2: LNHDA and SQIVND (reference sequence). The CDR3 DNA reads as TGTGCCAGTAGCGGAATAAAAGGGACTAGCGGAAACTACGAGCAGTACTTC. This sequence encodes CASSGIKGTSGNYEQYF.

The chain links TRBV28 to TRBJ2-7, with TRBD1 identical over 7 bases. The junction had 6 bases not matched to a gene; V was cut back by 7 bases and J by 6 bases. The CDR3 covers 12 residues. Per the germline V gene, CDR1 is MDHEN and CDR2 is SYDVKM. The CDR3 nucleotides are TGTGCCAGCACCTCGACAGGGTCCGAGCAGTACTTC. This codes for CASTSTGSEQYF.

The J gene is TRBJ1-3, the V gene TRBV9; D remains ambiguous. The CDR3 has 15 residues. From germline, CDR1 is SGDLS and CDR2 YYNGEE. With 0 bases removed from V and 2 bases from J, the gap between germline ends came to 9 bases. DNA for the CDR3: TGTGCCAGCAGCGTAGGGGATACCCCTGGAAACACCATATATTTT. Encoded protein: CASSVGDTPGNTIYF.

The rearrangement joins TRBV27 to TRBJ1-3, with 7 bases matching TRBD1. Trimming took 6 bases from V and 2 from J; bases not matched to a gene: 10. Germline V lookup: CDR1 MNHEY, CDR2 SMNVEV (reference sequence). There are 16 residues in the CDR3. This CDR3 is CASRPTQGVPGNTIYF. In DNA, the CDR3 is TGTGCCAGCAGGCCAACCCAGGGGGTACCTGGAAACACCATATATTTT.

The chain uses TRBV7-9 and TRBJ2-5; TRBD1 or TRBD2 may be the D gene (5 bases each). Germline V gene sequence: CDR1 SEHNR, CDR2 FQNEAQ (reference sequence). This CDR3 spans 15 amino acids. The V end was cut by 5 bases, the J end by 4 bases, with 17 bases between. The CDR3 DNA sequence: TGTGCCAGCAGCCCGCCAGGGTCAGGACTAGAGACCCAGTACTTC. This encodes CASSPPGSGLETQYF.

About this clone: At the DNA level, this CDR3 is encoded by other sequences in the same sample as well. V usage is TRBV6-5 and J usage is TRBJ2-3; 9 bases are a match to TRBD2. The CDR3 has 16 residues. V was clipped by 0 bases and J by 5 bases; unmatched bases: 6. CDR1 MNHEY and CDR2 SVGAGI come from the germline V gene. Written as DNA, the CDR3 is TGTGCCAGCAGTTACTCACCGGCGGGGGGGCGAGATACGCAGTATTTT. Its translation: CASSYSPAGGRDTQYF.

The CDR3 DNA is TGTGCCAGCAGCGCCGAGCGACGGTCTATCTATGGCTACACCTTC. Protein sequence: CASSAERRSIYGYTF. The V and J genes are TRBV9 and TRBJ1-2; D is unresolved. The CDR3 has 15 residues. In germline, CDR1 is SGDLS, CDR2 YYNGEE. Trimming left V 3 bases short and J 4 bases short, with 16 bases between.

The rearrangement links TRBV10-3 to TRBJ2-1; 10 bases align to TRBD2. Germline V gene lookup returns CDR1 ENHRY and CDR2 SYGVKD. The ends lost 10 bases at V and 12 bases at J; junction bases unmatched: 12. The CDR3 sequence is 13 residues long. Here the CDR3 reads CASNLAGGPRQFF. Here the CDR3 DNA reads TGTGCCAGTAATTTAGCGGGAGGCCCTCGGCAGTTCTTC.

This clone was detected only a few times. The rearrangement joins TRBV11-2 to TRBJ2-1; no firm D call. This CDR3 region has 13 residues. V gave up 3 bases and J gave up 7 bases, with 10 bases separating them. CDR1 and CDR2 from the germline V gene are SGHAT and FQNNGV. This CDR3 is CASSLAVANEQFF. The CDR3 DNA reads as TGTGCCAGCAGCTTGGCGGTCGCGAATGAGCAGTTCTTC.

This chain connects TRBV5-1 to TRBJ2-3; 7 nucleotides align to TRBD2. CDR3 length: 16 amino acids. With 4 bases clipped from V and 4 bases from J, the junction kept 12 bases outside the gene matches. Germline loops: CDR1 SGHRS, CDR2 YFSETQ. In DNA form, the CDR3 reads TGCGCCAGCAGCCCCTTGGCGGGAGTTTACCCAGATACGCAGTATTTT. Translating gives CASSPLAGVYPDTQYF.

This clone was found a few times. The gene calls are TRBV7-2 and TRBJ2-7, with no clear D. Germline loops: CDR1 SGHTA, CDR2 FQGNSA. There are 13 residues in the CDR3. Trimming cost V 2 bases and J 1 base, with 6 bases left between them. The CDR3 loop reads CASSLSGSYEQYF. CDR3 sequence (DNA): TGTGCCAGCAGCTTATCAGGATCCTACGAGCAGTACTTC.

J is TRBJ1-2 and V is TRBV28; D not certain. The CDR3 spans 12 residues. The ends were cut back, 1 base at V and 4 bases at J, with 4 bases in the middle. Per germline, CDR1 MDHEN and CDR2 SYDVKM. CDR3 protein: CASSLSVYGYTF. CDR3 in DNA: TGTGCCAGCAGTTTATCGGTCTATGGCTACACCTTC.

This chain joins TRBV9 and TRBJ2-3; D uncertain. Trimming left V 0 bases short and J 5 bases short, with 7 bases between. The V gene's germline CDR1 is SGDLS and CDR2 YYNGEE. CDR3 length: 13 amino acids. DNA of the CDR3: TGTGCCAGCAGCGTAGGGTATCTAGATACGCAGTATTTT. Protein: CASSVGYLDTQYF.

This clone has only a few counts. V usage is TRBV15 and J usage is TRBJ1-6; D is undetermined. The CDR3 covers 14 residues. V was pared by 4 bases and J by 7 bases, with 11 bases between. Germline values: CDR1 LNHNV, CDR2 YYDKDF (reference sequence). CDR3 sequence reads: CATSNDHSNSPLHF. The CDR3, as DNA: TGTGCCACCAGCAACGATCACAGCAATTCACCCCTCCACTTT.

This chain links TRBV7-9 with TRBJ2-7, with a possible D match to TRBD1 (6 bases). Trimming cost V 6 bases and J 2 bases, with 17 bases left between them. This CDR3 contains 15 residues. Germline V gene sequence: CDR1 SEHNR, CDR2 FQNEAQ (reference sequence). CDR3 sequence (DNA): TGTGCCAGCAGGCCCCCTGGGACATCCACCTACGAGCAGTACTTC. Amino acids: CASRPPGTSTYEQYF.